In its sample, the clone carrying this T cell receptor (beta chain) was seen once. The same CDR3 is also encoded by other DNA sequences in this sample. V lost 2 bases and J lost 5; bases outside the gene matches: 2. The CDR3 consists of 13 residues. In germline, CDR1 is KGHSH, CDR2 LQKENI. The source of the sample is a study of resident and recirculating memory T cells in vitiligo. Study as a whole: Shave-biopsy epidermis from lesional and nonlesional skin was sequenced alongside PBMCs.

The protocol was immunoSEQ multiplex PCR, while the TCRdb copy is restricted to in-frame clones and leaves out a portion. The table has 70,000 to 95,000 clones, just over 90% seen once. This TCR was recovered from a male donor with vitiligo. Sample: blood. J is TRBJ2-5 and V is TRBV18; 7 nucleotides line up with TRBD2. DNA of the CDR3: TGTGCCAGCTCACCAGGACTAGAGGAGACCCAGTACTTC. Translating gives CASSPGLEETQYF.